A selection of T cell receptor beta chains follows, all from one sample in a study of CD8 T cells in Susac syndrome. MiXCR was run by TCRdb on the immunoSEQ multiplex PCR reads, yielding one entry per CDR3 protein. This table has approximately 130,000 distinct CDR3 sequences, 94% appearing once. The material sequenced was CD4+ T cells from PBMCs. These receptors were obtained from a human donor in good health. The conserved cysteine and the conserved F or W are not part of the CDR3 here. Fields, in order: J gene, CDR3 length, V gene, CDR3 protein.

j_call: TRBJ2-1
cdr3_length: 13
v_call: TRBV30
cdr3_aa: AWGPGRDLRNEQF

j_call: TRBJ2-5
cdr3_length: 9
v_call: TRBV7-2
cdr3_aa: ASTQRETQY

j_call: TRBJ2-1
cdr3_length: 17
v_call: TRBV7-8
cdr3_aa: ASSLVRAGSPSSYNEQF

j_call: TRBJ2-1
cdr3_length: 10
v_call: TRBV7-9
cdr3_aa: ASSARTHEQF

j_call: TRBJ1-1
cdr3_length: 12
v_call: TRBV7-2
cdr3_aa: ASSTGTGGTEAF

j_call: TRBJ1-6
cdr3_length: 12
v_call: TRBV14
cdr3_aa: ASSQESGGSPLH

j_call: TRBJ2-1
cdr3_length: 13
v_call: TRBV6-2/TRBV6-3
cdr3_aa: ASSYGLAPYNEQF

j_call: TRBJ2-7
cdr3_length: 12
v_call: TRBV18
cdr3_aa: ASSPGGQDYEQY

j_call: TRBJ2-7
cdr3_length: 15
v_call: TRBV6-2/TRBV6-3
cdr3_aa: ASRRHTGTGALLEQY

j_call: TRBJ2-1
cdr3_length: 14
v_call: TRBV5-1
cdr3_aa: ASSLQAGNSYNEQF

j_call: TRBJ1-2
cdr3_length: 10
v_call: TRBV5-1
cdr3_aa: ASSSGTDGYT

j_call: TRBJ2-7
cdr3_length: 13
v_call: TRBV5-1
cdr3_aa: ASSEDGGVTYEQY

j_call: TRBJ2-1
cdr3_length: 11
v_call: TRBV19
cdr3_aa: ASSISREAEQF

j_call: TRBJ2-2
cdr3_length: 13
v_call: TRBV6-2/TRBV6-3
cdr3_aa: ASSKTSGVTGELF

j_call: TRBJ2-5
cdr3_length: 12
v_call: TRBV19
cdr3_aa: ASKRQGLMETQY

j_call: TRBJ1-5
cdr3_length: 10
v_call: TRBV19
cdr3_aa: ASSIATQPQH

j_call: TRBJ2-2
cdr3_length: 13
v_call: TRBV6-5
cdr3_aa: ASSRPSTRTGELF

j_call: TRBJ2-3
cdr3_length: 11
v_call: TRBV29-1
cdr3_aa: SVEAGAGDTQY

j_call: TRBJ2-2
cdr3_length: 14
v_call: TRBV12-3/TRBV12-4
cdr3_aa: ASSLGGTGGFGELF

j_call: TRBJ2-4
cdr3_length: 12
v_call: TRBV5-1
cdr3_aa: ASSSDREMDIQY

j_call: TRBJ2-2
cdr3_length: 12
v_call: TRBV19
cdr3_aa: ASSTGAGTGELF

j_call: TRBJ2-4
cdr3_length: 12
v_call: TRBV19
cdr3_aa: ASTVSGMRNIQY

j_call: TRBJ1-1
cdr3_length: 11
v_call: TRBV7-9
cdr3_aa: ASSFAGITEAF

j_call: TRBJ2-2
cdr3_length: 11
v_call: TRBV3-1
cdr3_aa: ASSQVSTGELF

j_call: TRBJ1-2
cdr3_length: 12
v_call: TRBV20-1
cdr3_aa: SARDQQGAGGYT

j_call: TRBJ2-7
cdr3_length: 12
v_call: TRBV29-1
cdr3_aa: SVLGLAGLHEQY

j_call: TRBJ2-3
cdr3_length: 12
v_call: TRBV30
cdr3_aa: AWSVAGGSDTQY

j_call: TRBJ2-5
cdr3_length: 17
v_call: TRBV5-1
cdr3_aa: ASSLAPPRAGTKQETQY

j_call: TRBJ1-4
cdr3_length: 8
v_call: TRBV2
cdr3_aa: ASMDEKLF

j_call: TRBJ1-6
cdr3_length: 11
v_call: TRBV20-1
cdr3_aa: SGSAGWNSPLH

j_call: TRBJ2-7
cdr3_length: 13
v_call: TRBV6-5
cdr3_aa: ASSTTDREVAEQY